These 14 T cell receptor beta chains share one sample of origin, sequenced in a study of metastatic and nonmetastatic thyroid tumors. Patients underwent thyroid surgery, and none had received any treatment before it. TCRdb re-called clones from the PCR reads using MiXCR. The table shows more than 13,000 clones, with less than 25% occurring only once. The specimen sequenced was blood. The source is a female donor with papillary thyroid cancer or a benign thyroid nodule (not recorded which). Some clones in this sample may be carry-over from other donors' samples.

This clone was observed a handful of times. The final CDR3 position lacks the conserved phenylalanine or tryptophan, pointing to a likely read error. This chain joins TRBV2 and TRBJ2-2, with TRBD2 as a possible D gene (6 bases). The CDR3 loop spans 15 amino acids. Germline loops: CDR1 SNHLY, CDR2 FYNNEI. V shed 6 bases and J shed 0 bases, with 11 bases lying between them. In DNA form, the CDR3 reads TGTGCCAGCAGGGCTGGGGACTCGAACACCGGGGAGCTGTTTTCT. Protein product: CASRAGDSNTGELFS.

V is TRBV7-8 and J is TRBJ2-1, with 7 bases fitting TRBD2. The germline CDR1 and CDR2 sequences are SGHVS and FQNEAQ. The junction had 9 bases not matched to a gene; V was cut back by 0 bases and J by 7 bases. This CDR3 spans 16 amino acids. This CDR3 reads CASSLARTRMRNEQFF. For the CDR3, the DNA is TGTGCCAGCAGCTTAGCGAGGACTAGGATGAGGAATGAGCAGTTCTTC.

The chain joins TRBV7-3 to TRBJ2-5; 11 bases are shared with TRBD1. With V trimmed by 5 bases and J by 4 bases, 9 bases remained unmatched. CDR1 is SGHTA, CDR2 FQGTGA, per germline. CDR3 length: 16 amino acids. The CDR3 sequence: CASSRTGGASAETQYF. The DNA for the CDR3 is TGTGCCAGCAGCCGGACAGGGGGCGCGTCTGCAGAGACCCAGTACTTC.

There are a few counts of this clone. This may come from a read error, since a much larger clone is one base off. The chain employs TRBV5-1 and TRBJ2-5; D possibly matches TRBD1 or TRBD2 (5 bases each). V dropped 10 bases and J dropped 5 bases, with 21 bases sitting between them. The germline V gene encodes CDR1 SGHRS and CDR2 YFSETQ. This CDR3 spans 14 amino acids. CDR3 nucleotides: TGCGCCGGCTTTCCCGGGACGAGAGGGGAGACCCAGTACTTC. Its protein product is CAGFPGTRGETQYF.

By proportion, this clone is medium-sized. V usage is TRBV10-3 and J usage is TRBJ2-3; TRBD1 agrees at 8 bases. Germline trimming cut 6 bases from V and 2 bases from J; bases unmatched to any gene: 7. The CDR3 loop spans 15 amino acids. Germline V CDR1 and CDR2: ENHRY, SYGVKD. CDR3 region: CAIRRTGTTTDTQYF. In DNA, the CDR3 is TGTGCCATCAGGAGGACAGGGACCACCACAGATACGCAGTATTTT.

This clone was recorded a few times. The chain is built from TRBV28 and TRBJ1-2; maybe TRBD1 (6 bases). This CDR3 has 14 residues. V was clipped by 4 bases and J by 4 bases, with 13 bases between them. Germline loops: CDR1 MDHEN, CDR2 SYDVKM. The CDR3 protein is CASSSGTPFYGYTF. CDR3 coding DNA: TGTGCCAGCAGTTCCGGGACACCATTCTATGGCTACACCTTC.

V gene TRBV20-1 combines with J gene TRBJ2-1; D is unresolved. Germline lookup yields CDR1 DFQATT and CDR2 SNEGSKA (reference sequence). The CDR3 runs to 13 residues. V lost 6 bases and J lost 8, with 17 bases in between. The CDR3: CSAPPSPGYEQFF. As DNA, the CDR3 is TGCAGTGCCCCCCCGAGCCCCGGGTATGAGCAGTTCTTC.

The chain recombines TRBV5-1 with TRBJ2-3, with 10 positions matching TRBD2. Unmatched junction bases numbered 4, after V lost 4 bases and J lost 5 bases. CDR3 size: 14 residues. Germline CDR1 reads SGHRS; CDR2 reads YFSETQ. CDR3 DNA: TGCGCCAGCAGCCTAGCGGGGGTTGTAGATACGCAGTATTTT. Its protein product is CASSLAGVVDTQYF.

This clone is medium-sized by share. The rearrangement links TRBV10-3 to TRBJ2-7; 7 bases are a match to TRBD2. The CDR3 is 14 residues long. Germline lookup yields CDR1 ENHRY and CDR2 SYGVKD. V gave up 2 bases and J gave up 2 bases; unmatched junction bases: 3. The CDR3 nucleotides read TGTGCCATCAGTGAGACCGGGACTACCTACGAGCAGTACTTC. This translates into CAISETGTTYEQYF.

This clone was detected many times. This chain connects TRBV7-2 to TRBJ2-2, with D unresolved. This CDR3 has 15 amino acids. Looked up from germline, CDR1 is SGHTA and CDR2 is FQGNSA. The V end lost 1 base, the J end lost 2 bases, and 8 bases lay between the germline ends. The CDR3 region is CASSLDGVNTGELFF. The CDR3 DNA reads TGTGCCAGCAGCTTAGACGGCGTCAACACCGGGGAGCTGTTTTTT. Combining the CDR3 with reference TRBV7-2 and TRBJ2-2 gives the whole variable domain GAGVSQSPSNKVTEKGKDVELRCDPISGHTALYWYRQSLGQGLEFLIYFQGNSAPDKSGLPSDRFSAERTGGSVSTLTIQRTQQEDSAVYLCASSLDGVNTGELFFGEGSRLTVL.

This clone is categorized as medium-sized (0.01 to 0.1%). Other DNA sequences of this sample code for an identical CDR3. The CDR3 DNA sequence: TGTGCCACCAGTGCTGGGATAGACTACGAGCAGTACTTC. It codes for CATSAGIDYEQYF. The genes are TRBV24-1 and TRBJ2-7; no firm D call. The CDR3 covers 13 residues. Trimming pared 5 bases from V and 3 bases from J, leaving 10 bases between. The germline V gene has CDR1 KGHDR and CDR2 SFDVKD.

This clone was counted only a few times. The J gene is TRBJ1-2, the V gene TRBV25-1; TRBD1 agrees at 10 bases. With V trimmed by 5 bases and J by 7 bases, 7 bases remained unmatched. Germline CDR1 is MGHDK and CDR2 is SYGVNS. The CDR3 covers 14 residues. The CDR3 DNA reads TGTGCCAGCAGTTACTCAGACAGGGGGCCTGGCTACACCTTC. Translation gives CASSYSDRGPGYTF.

This clone ranks as medium-sized (0.01 to 0.1%). CDR3 loop: CASSSQGQLSGEQYF. Here the CDR3 DNA reads TGTGCCAGTAGTTCACAGGGACAGCTCTCCGGCGAGCAGTACTTC. This chain uses TRBV19 with TRBJ2-7, with 7 bases identical to TRBD1. V was clipped by 5 bases and J by 6 bases; unmatched bases: 13. The CDR3 is 15 residues long. CDR1 is LNHDA, CDR2 SQIVND, per germline (reference sequence). Drawing the rest from reference TRBV19 and TRBJ2-7, the complete variable domain is DGGITQSPKYLFRKEGQNVTLSCEQNLNHDAMYWYRQDPGQGLRLIYYSQIVNDFQKGDIAEGYSVSREKKESFPLTVTSAQKNPTAFYLCASSSQGQLSGEQYFGPGTRLTVT.

This clone came up many times. V and J are TRBV5-8 and TRBJ2-2, with 7 bases fitting TRBD2. CDR3 length: 15 residues. V lost 5 bases to trimming and J lost 0 bases; unmatched junction nucleotides: 4. In germline, CDR1 is SGHTS, CDR2 YDEGEE. The CDR3 protein is CASRLGLSNTGELFF. CDR3 DNA sequence: TGTGCCAGCAGGCTGGGACTATCGAACACCGGGGAGCTGTTTTTT.